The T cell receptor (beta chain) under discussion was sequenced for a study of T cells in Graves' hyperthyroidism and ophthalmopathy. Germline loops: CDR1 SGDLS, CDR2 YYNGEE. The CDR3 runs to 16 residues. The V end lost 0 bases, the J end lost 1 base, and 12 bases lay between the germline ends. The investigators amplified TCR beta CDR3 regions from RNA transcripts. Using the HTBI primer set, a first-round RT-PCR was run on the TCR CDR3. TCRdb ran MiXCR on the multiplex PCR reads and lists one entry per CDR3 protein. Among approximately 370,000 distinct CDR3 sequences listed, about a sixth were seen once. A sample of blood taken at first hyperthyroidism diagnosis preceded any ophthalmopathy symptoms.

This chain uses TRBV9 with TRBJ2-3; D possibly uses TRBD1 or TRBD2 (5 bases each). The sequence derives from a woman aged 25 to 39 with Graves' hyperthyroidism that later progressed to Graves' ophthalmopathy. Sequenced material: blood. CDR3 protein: CASSVEGGRGTDTQYF. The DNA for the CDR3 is TGTGCCAGCAGCGTAGAAGGAGGCAGGGGCACAGATACGCAGTATTTT.